This T cell receptor beta chain was captured in a study of T cells after yellow fever vaccination. The study's findings and limits: Re-detected after boosting: most primary clones, almost 98% of CD4 and 80% to 90% of CD8. The CD4 and CD8 compartments had a small share of their clonotypes in common.

This clonotype was seen repeatedly, ten times or more. The antigen is unknown. In TCRdb, the 5' RACE reads were re-called with MiXCR into one record per CDR3 protein. The sample records fewer than 150,000 distinct CDR3 sequences, 6.5% to 8.5% being singletons. With 5 bases clipped from V and 0 bases from J, the junction kept 3 bases outside the gene matches. This CDR3 spans 17 amino acids. Germline V lookup: CDR1 MNHEY, CDR2 SVGAGI. The genes are TRBV6-5 and TRBJ2-2, with 13 bases that match TRBD2. This specimen consisted of CD4+ T cells sorted from PBMCs, obtained 5 days after the yellow fever booster vaccination. The TCR sequence derives from a man between 25 and 39 years old who received the YFV17D yellow fever vaccine. Here the CDR3 reads CASSRLAGGPNTGELFF. The CDR3 coding sequence is TGTGCCAGCAGTAGACTAGCGGGAGGTCCGAACACCGGGGAGCTGTTTTTT.